The rows below give T cell receptor beta chains drawn from one sample of a study of blood T cell repertoires in COVID-19. TCRdb keeps only in-frame clones here, not all; method: immunoSEQ multiplex PCR. The sample records 150,000 to 180,000 clones, around 90% being singletons. Sequenced: peripheral blood. The receptors stem from a man aged 45 to 65 with acute or convalescent COVID-19. The CDR3 runs from the conserved cysteine through the conserved F or W. The D gene is left open where the match is weak. The listing skips clone size in some rows; elsewhere it reads once, few, many or a size class.

clone size	D gene	V gene	J gene	CDR3 protein	CDR3 DNA
NA	NA	TRBV5-1	TRBJ1-5	CASSLDGSLRPQHF	TGCGCCAGCAGCTTGGATGGCAGTCTTCGGCCCCAGCATTTT
NA	TRBD2	TRBV5-1	TRBJ2-1	CASSLAAGHSYNEQFF	TGCGCCAGCAGCTTGGCAGCGGGGCACTCTTACAATGAGCAGTTCTTC
NA	TRBD2	TRBV28	TRBJ2-2	CASSFTAGGSGELFF	TGTGCCAGCAGTTTCACAGCGGGAGGGTCCGGGGAGCTGTTTTTT
NA	NA	TRBV19	TRBJ1-5	CASSYSPGNQPQHF	TGTGCCAGTAGTTACTCCCCCGGGAATCAGCCCCAGCATTTT
NA	TRBD2	TRBV6-1	TRBJ2-3	CASSENYPPSGRSTDTQYF	TGTGCCAGCAGTGAAAACTACCCCCCTAGCGGGAGGAGCACAGATACGCAGTATTTT
NA	NA	TRBV27	TRBJ1-1	CASSLQVDTEAFF	TGTGCCAGCAGTCTTCAGGTCGACACTGAAGCTTTCTTT
NA	TRBD1	TRBV5-1	TRBJ2-2	CASRRQGARTGELFF	TGCGCCAGCAGACGACAGGGGGCGCGGACCGGGGAGCTGTTTTTT
NA	TRBD2	TRBV15	TRBJ2-1	CATSSGGTKYNEQFF	TGTGCCACCAGCAGCGGCGGGACTAAGTACAATGAGCAGTTCTTC
NA	TRBD1	TRBV11-3	TRBJ1-2	CASSPDRGNYGYTF	TGTGCCAGCAGCCCGGACAGGGGCAACTATGGCTACACCTTC
NA	NA	TRBV29-1	TRBJ2-1	CSVEPGDEQFF	TGCAGCGTTGAACCAGGGGATGAGCAGTTCTTC
NA	TRBD2	TRBV27	TRBJ2-2	CASNGRANTGELFF	TGTGCCAGCAACGGGAGGGCGAACACCGGGGAGCTGTTTTTT
once	NA	TRBV27	TRBJ1-5	CASSSGLLGQPQHF	TGTGCCAGCAGTTCGGGTCTCCTCGGGCAGCCCCAGCATTTT
few	NA	TRBV5-6	TRBJ1-3	CASSWSRVKGNTIYF	TGTGCCAGCAGCTGGAGCAGGGTTAAGGGAAACACCATATATTTT
NA	NA	TRBV7-2	TRBJ1-4	CASRTFTNEKLFF	TGTGCCAGCAGGACTTTTACTAATGAAAAACTGTTTTTT
NA	NA	TRBV29-1	TRBJ2-7	CSARTEAYEQYF	TGCAGCGCCCGGACAGAGGCCTACGAGCAGTACTTC
NA	NA	TRBV10-3	TRBJ1-2	CAISRGQLLGGYTF	TGTGCCATCAGTCGAGGACAGCTCCTTGGTGGCTACACCTTC